The following is a TCR beta chain sequence with its context. Its antigen remains unknown. This specimen comes from a study of cytomegalovirus exposure and HLA in healthy donors. Turning to the study itself: Drawn from HLA-typed donors, approximately 85 million unique TCRs were held in an early data release. Study-level results: Around 160 TCR beta chains were listed as cytomegalovirus-associated. Later analysis identified about 15,000 TCR beta sequences associated with HLA alleles, using a false discovery rate threshold of 0.05.

From germline, CDR1 is SGHTA and CDR2 FQGNSA. After removal of 1 base from V and 3 bases from J, the junction contained 5 bases not matched to a gene. The CDR3 has 16 residues. Use of 60 Vbeta and 13 Jbeta primers characterized the PCR. Authors' analysis steps: Later, an analysis found 80 million or so unique TCR beta chains, and some 10 million of these were shared. The repertoire was sequenced with immunoSEQ multiplex PCR; TCRdb's copy has only in-frame clones and lacks some. V, J and clone size were drawn from that table, and D and trimming were deduced from the DNA. The sample shows about 270,000 clones, roughly two thirds of them seen only once.

The sequencing sample was made of PBMCs. This TCR was recovered from a female donor in good health and CMV-seronegative. The chain links TRBV7-2 to TRBJ2-3; 9 nucleotides agree with TRBD2. CDR3 region: CASSLGPSGTTDTQYF. The CDR3 nucleotides read TGTGCCAGCAGCTTAGGTCCTAGCGGGACGACAGATACGCAGTATTTT.